The 28 T cell receptor beta chains below all came from one sample that was sequenced in a study of T-cell memory formation after mild COVID-19. In TCRdb, the 5' RACE reads were re-called with MiXCR into one record per CDR3 protein. The table shows 200,000 to 250,000 distinct CDR3 sequences, with about 11% occurring only once. The specimen was PBMCs or a T cell subset sorted from them (not recorded which). These receptors came from a man aged 18 to 30 who had mild COVID-19 (a few samples of this study predate the infection). Cell type and time point are not known.

In its sample, this clonotype was seen many times. The gene calls are TRBV24-1 and TRBJ1-1; D might be TRBD1 (5 bases). V lost 1 base, J lost 4 bases, and 6 bases lay in between. The germline V gene has CDR1 KGHDR and CDR2 SFDVKD. This CDR3 comprises 13 residues. DNA for the CDR3: TGTGCCACCAGTGATTTCACAGGCACTGAAGCTTTCTTT. Residues: CATSDFTGTEAFF.

Only a few counts were recorded for this clonotype. The chain's CDR3 is CASPSLGNYGYTF. Here the CDR3 DNA reads TGTGCCAGCCCTAGTCTGGGAAACTATGGCTACACCTTC. This rearrangement joins TRBV7-9 to TRBJ1-2; D unclear. Germline V gene sequence: CDR1 SEHNR, CDR2 FQNEAQ (reference sequence). V was trimmed by 8 bases and J by 2 bases, leaving 12 bases between them. CDR3 size: 13 residues.

V gene TRBV12-3 or TRBV12-4 combines with J gene TRBJ2-1; 9 nucleotides align to TRBD1. V lost 6 bases to trimming and J lost 9 bases; unmatched junction nucleotides: 6. The CDR3 is made up of 13 amino acids. The CDR3 here is CASSRDRVAEQFF. The CDR3 coding sequence is TGTGCCAGCAGCCGGGACAGGGTTGCTGAGCAGTTCTTC.

CDR3 sequence reads: CASSRAGTSGAYEQYF. In nucleotides, the CDR3 is TGTGCCAGCAGCCGAGCCGGGACTAGCGGGGCCTACGAGCAGTACTTC. The chain carries TRBV6-5 and TRBJ2-7; TRBD2 aligns across 13 bases. V lost 6 bases to trimming and J lost 2 bases; unmatched junction nucleotides: 7. Looked up from germline, CDR1 is MNHEY and CDR2 is SVGAGI. The CDR3 runs 16 residues.

This clonotype was seen a few times. A junction boundary mismatches the germline segment, possibly from a read error. The chain has TRBV29-1 and TRBJ2-7, with D hard to call. The CDR3 is made up of 13 amino acids. Germline values: CDR1 SQVTM, CDR2 ANQGSEA. The CDR3 sequence: CSVALPDSDEQYF. The CDR3 coding sequence is TGCAGCGTCGCCCTACCCGACTCCGACGAGCAGTACTTC.

This clonotype was seen ten or more times. V usage is TRBV20-1 and J usage is TRBJ2-3; 10 positions agree with TRBD2. J lost 2 bases, V lost 2 bases, and 4 bases had no gene match. CDR1 DFQATT and CDR2 SNEGSKA come from the germline V gene (reference sequence). The CDR3 loop spans 15 amino acids. CDR3 amino acids: CSARPLAGVTDTQYF. In DNA form, the CDR3 reads TGCAGTGCTAGACCGCTAGCGGGAGTCACAGATACGCAGTATTTT.

V and J are TRBV3-1 and TRBJ1-2, with 9 bases fitting TRBD1. Looked up from germline, CDR1 is LGHDT and CDR2 is YNNKEL (reference sequence). This CDR3 contains 17 residues. The J segment lost 4 bases and the V segment lost 5 bases, leaving 14 bases of the junction unmatched. CDR3 nucleotide sequence: TGTGCCAGCAGCGCCGGCACAGGGGGCCAAATAAGCTATGGCTACACCTTC. Protein product: CASSAGTGGQISYGYTF.

This clonotype was counted at least ten times. V is TRBV20-1 and J is TRBJ2-7, with unresolved D. The germline V gene encodes CDR1 DFQATT and CDR2 SNEGSKA (reference sequence). The CDR3 is 14 residues long. V gave up 5 bases and J gave up 6 bases, with 20 bases separating them. CDR3 sequence: CSAGPITRRGEQYF. CDR3 nucleotide sequence: TGCAGTGCTGGTCCAATTACAAGACGCGGCGAGCAGTACTTC.

This clonotype came up a few times. V gene TRBV7-2 combines with J gene TRBJ1-2; TRBD1 matches at 12 bases. This CDR3 has 16 amino acids. Trimming at V came to 1 base and at J to 8 bases, leaving 8 bases not matched to a gene. Looked up from germline, CDR1 is SGHTA and CDR2 is FQGNSA. In nucleotides, the CDR3 is TGTGCCAGCAGCTTAGTCGGGACAGGGGGCTCCGGGGGCTACACCTTC. As protein: CASSLVGTGGSGGYTF.

This chain joins TRBV12-3 or TRBV12-4 and TRBJ2-5; possible D gene TRBD1, 5 bases. The V end lost 6 bases, the J end lost 10 bases, and 15 bases lay between the germline ends. CDR3 length: 12 amino acids. CDR3 loop: CASSPGQRGQYF. CDR3 coding DNA: TGTGCCAGCAGCCCCGGACAAAGAGGCCAGTACTTC.

This clonotype came up many times. This chain connects TRBV6-6 to TRBJ2-7, with D perhaps TRBD1 (6 bases). Germline loops: CDR1 MNHNY, CDR2 SVGAGI (reference sequence). The CDR3 runs to 12 residues. The V end was cut by 4 bases, the J end by 6 bases, with 10 bases between. The CDR3 spells CASSSQGREQYV. The CDR3 nucleotides are TGTGCCAGCAGTTCCCAGGGGCGCGAGCAGTACGTC.

The genes are TRBV7-2 and TRBJ2-7, with no clear D. CDR1 is SGHTA and CDR2 is FQGNSA in the germline V gene. The CDR3 spans 13 residues. V lost 5 bases and J 2 bases, leaving 10 bases between the germline ends. CDR3: CASSPGRTYEQYF. The CDR3 DNA sequence: TGTGCCAGCAGCCCGGGCCGCACCTACGAGCAGTACTTC.

The chain combines TRBV9 with TRBJ2-1; 9 nucleotides match TRBD2. V shed 1 base and J 6 bases; nucleotides not matched to a gene: 11. Germline CDR1 reads SGDLS; CDR2 reads YYNGEE. CDR3 length equals 17 residues. For the CDR3, the DNA is TGTGCCAGCAGCGTAAATAGGCGGGAGGGCATTGCCAATGAGCAGTTCTTC. The encoded protein is CASSVNRREGIANEQFF.

The chain combines TRBV5-4 with TRBJ1-1; no reliable D call. The germline V gene encodes CDR1 SGHNT and CDR2 YYREEE (reference sequence). The CDR3 is made up of 15 amino acids. The V end was cut by 0 bases, the J end by 1 base, with 10 bases between. The CDR3: CASSLDLKANTEAFF. CDR3 nucleotide sequence: TGTGCCAGCAGCTTGGACCTCAAGGCGAACACTGAAGCTTTCTTT.

This clonotype was seen a few times. The chain joins TRBV7-2 to TRBJ1-6; D possibly corresponds to TRBD1 (6 bases). Germline CDR1 is SGHTA and CDR2 is FQGNSA. The CDR3 loop spans 15 amino acids. Trimming left V 0 bases short and J 7 bases short, with 10 bases between. In DNA, the CDR3 is TGTGCCAGCAGCTTAGCTACAGGGCTAAATTCACCCCTCCACTTT. Protein sequence: CASSLATGLNSPLHF.

There are a few counts of this clonotype. V usage is TRBV20-1 and J usage is TRBJ2-3; the match to TRBD1 covers 8 bases. V lost 5 bases to trimming and J lost 3 bases; unmatched junction nucleotides: 7. The CDR3 is 14 amino acids. Germline loops: CDR1 DFQATT, CDR2 SNEGSKA (reference sequence). The CDR3 region is CSAQWQGATDTQYF. CDR3 sequence (DNA): TGCAGTGCTCAGTGGCAGGGGGCTACAGATACGCAGTATTTT.

V is TRBV9 and J is TRBJ2-2, with D uncertain. The CDR3 is 16 amino acids. Between the trimmed V and J ends, which lost 0 bases and 0 bases, there was a span of 9 bases. In germline, CDR1 is SGDLS, CDR2 YYNGEE. The CDR3 loop reads CASSVGGRANTGELFF. The CDR3 bases are TGTGCCAGCAGCGTAGGCGGACGCGCGAACACCGGGGAGCTGTTTTTT. Full variable domain (remainder filled in from reference TRBV9 and TRBJ2-2): DSGVTQTPKHLITATGQRVTLRCSPRSGDLSVYWYQQSLDQGLQFLIQYYNGEERAKGNILERFSAQQFPDLHSELNLSSLELGDSALYFCASSVGGRANTGELFFGEGSRLTVL.

This clonotype was observed many times. The gene calls are TRBV5-8 and TRBJ2-7; 7 bases map to TRBD1. In germline, CDR1 is SGHTS, CDR2 YDEGEE. This CDR3 has 17 amino acids. Losses at the gene ends were 5 bases for V and 2 bases for J; bases not matched to a gene: 16. The CDR3: CASRQGDLNRLAYEQYF. The DNA for the CDR3 is TGTGCCAGCAGGCAGGGGGACCTAAATCGTTTAGCCTACGAGCAGTACTTC.

The chain carries TRBV5-1 and TRBJ1-2; 8 bases are shared with TRBD1. V shed 3 bases, J shed 4 bases, and the junction held 11 bases outside the gene matches. The CDR3 loop spans 16 amino acids. Germline lookup yields CDR1 SGHRS and CDR2 YFSETQ. Here the CDR3 reads CASSSTGQGLGYGYTF. In nucleotides, the CDR3 is TGCGCCAGCAGCTCAACCGGACAGGGACTTGGCTATGGCTACACCTTC.

This chain connects TRBV11-2 to TRBJ1-1; no clear D. Germline V lookup: CDR1 SGHAT, CDR2 FQNNGV. The V end lost 0 bases, the J end lost 5 bases, and 10 bases lay between the germline ends. The CDR3 spans 14 residues. The CDR3 reads CASSLDPTSTEAFF. The DNA for the CDR3 is TGTGCCAGCAGCTTAGATCCCACGTCGACTGAAGCTTTCTTT.

There are a few counts of this clonotype. This sequence joins TRBV5-1 and TRBJ2-2; D gene ambiguous. The CDR3 consists of 13 residues. The V and J ends lost 7 bases and 6 bases respectively, with 13 bases between them. Germline lookup yields CDR1 SGHRS and CDR2 YFSETQ. CDR3 sequence: CASYLPPPGELFF. In nucleotides, the CDR3 is TGCGCCAGCTACTTACCCCCCCCCGGGGAGCTGTTTTTT.

The CDR3 DNA reads TGTGCCAGCAGCTATCTGTCGGGGAGGGACAATACGCAGTATTTT. Translating it yields CASSYLSGRDNTQYF. The chain carries TRBV7-2 and TRBJ2-3; a weak D match, TRBD2 (7 bases). Germline CDR1 SGHTA, CDR2 FQGNSA. CDR3 length equals 15 residues. Trimming removed 4 bases from V and 7 bases from J, with 18 bases in between.

Only a few counts were recorded for this clonotype. This chain connects TRBV6-2 or TRBV6-3 to TRBJ1-3; 10 bases map to TRBD1. V trimming: 6 bases; J trimming: 0 bases; junction bases outside the gene matches: 17. The CDR3 contains 20 residues. In germline, CDR1 is MNHEY, CDR2 SVGEGT. CDR3 coding DNA: TGTGCCAGCAGGGAATCCGGGACAGGGGTCTCCTTCCTCTCTGGAAACACCATATATTTT. Translated, it gives CASRESGTGVSFLSGNTIYF.

This clonotype was seen only a few times. The V call is TRBV7-9, the J call TRBJ2-2; D may be TRBD2 (6 bases). V lost 4 bases, J lost 4 bases, and 13 bases lay in between. The CDR3 spans 15 residues. The germline V gene encodes CDR1 SEHNR and CDR2 FQNEAQ (reference sequence). The CDR3 sequence: CASSSPGGRTGELFF. As DNA, the CDR3 is TGTGCCAGCAGCTCGCCCGGGGGTCGCACCGGGGAGCTGTTTTTT. Filled out from reference TRBV7-9 and TRBJ2-2, the complete variable domain reads DTGVSQNPRHKITKRGQNVTFRCDPISEHNRLYWYRQTLGQGPEFLTYFQNEAQLEKSRLLSDRFSAERPKGSFSTLEIQRTEQGDSAMYLCASSSPGGRTGELFFGEGSRLTVL.

The rearrangement joins TRBV5-1 to TRBJ1-2, with 7 bases lining up with TRBD1. V lost 4 bases, J lost 8 bases, and 8 bases stayed unmatched. Germline lookup yields CDR1 SGHRS and CDR2 YFSETQ. CDR3 length equals 13 residues. The chain's CDR3 is CASSTTGSDGYTF. The CDR3 DNA reads TGCGCCAGCAGCACGACAGGGTCCGACGGCTACACCTTC. Full variable domain (rest looked up from reference TRBV5-1 and TRBJ1-2): KAGVTQTPRYLIKTRGQQVTLSCSPISGHRSVSWYQQTPGQGLQFLFEYFSETQRNKGNFPGRFSGRQFSNSRSEMNVSTLELGDSALYLCASSTTGSDGYTFGSGTRLTVV.

This clonotype was picked up a small number of times. The V gene is TRBV28, the J gene TRBJ2-7; D is unclear. Germline assignment: CDR1 MDHEN and CDR2 SYDVKM. The CDR3 is 14 amino acids. Deletions cut 6 bases from V and 0 bases from J, with 12 bases between. The CDR3 spells CASSVSGRSYEQYV. CDR3 DNA: TGTGCCAGCAGCGTTTCTGGGCGCTCCTACGAGCAGTACGTC.

CDR3 sequence: CASSRDRGNTDTQYF. The CDR3 region has the DNA TGTGCCAGCAGCCGAGACAGGGGTAACACAGATACGCAGTATTTT. This chain joins TRBV7-9 and TRBJ2-3, with 8 nucleotides matching TRBD1. The V gene end was trimmed by 5 bases and the J gene end by 2 bases; junction bases not matched to a gene: 6. This CDR3 spans 15 amino acids. Looked up from germline, CDR1 is SEHNR and CDR2 is FQNEAQ (reference sequence). Full variable domain (rest looked up from reference TRBV7-9 and TRBJ2-3): DTGVSQNPRHKITKRGQNVTFRCDPISEHNRLYWYRQTLGQGPEFLTYFQNEAQLEKSRLLSDRFSAERPKGSFSTLEIQRTEQGDSAMYLCASSRDRGNTDTQYFGPGTRLTVL.

This clonotype was seen only a few times. This rearrangement joins TRBV11-2 to TRBJ1-2; 7 nucleotides agree with TRBD1. The CDR3 sequence is 16 residues long. The germline CDR1 and CDR2 sequences are SGHAT and FQNNGV. V shed 4 bases, J shed 6 bases, and the junction held 14 bases outside the gene matches. CDR3 protein: CASSSPRTGRRHGYTF. The CDR3 bases are TGTGCCAGCAGCTCCCCCAGGACAGGTAGAAGACATGGCTACACCTTC.